This T cell receptor (beta chain) was found in a study of liver allograft versus peripheral blood T cells. Whole-study context: Transplanted-liver and recipient peripheral blood T cell receptor repertoires were compared.

Study-level results: As reported, T cell receptor repertoires inside liver allografts differed from those present in peripheral blood.

Points on this clonotype: The antigen remains undetermined.

The CDR3 runs 14 residues. The germline V and J ends were trimmed by 3 bases and 0 bases, with 9 bases remaining between them. CDR1 and CDR2 (germline): DFQATT, SNEGSKA (reference sequence). MiXCR, run by TCRdb on the reads, gives a single entry per CDR3 protein. The sample lists about 5,600 distinct CDR3 sequences; 13% to 15% were seen once. The sequence was obtained from a human patient who had a liver transplant. Some T cells may possibly be graft donor cells. The V call is TRBV20-1, the J call TRBJ1-5; no reliable D call. CDR3 sequence (DNA): TGCAGTGCTAGTAACGTTAATAGCAATCAGCCCCAGCATTTT. Protein sequence: CSASNVNSNQPQHF.